This is a list of T cell receptor beta chains from one sample in a study of shared clonotypes between healthy human individuals. Some clones are missing from TCRdb's copy, which holds only in-frame ones; the method was immunoSEQ multiplex PCR. Altogether about 2 million clones are present, 95% being singletons, with the ten largest covering 0.13%. Material for sequencing was naive CD4+ T cells sorted from blood. Receptor source: a man aged 18-30 years in good health. Each CDR3 is given with its conserved first and last residue. A D gene is named only where the DNA matches it firmly. Where a row states a size, it is once, few, many or the class of an expanded clone; other rows omit it.

j_call v_call clone_size d_call cdr3_aa cdr3_nt
TRBJ2-2 TRBV28 - TRBD2 CASRTGTRGAGELFF TGTGCCAGCAGGACCGGGACTAGAGGAGCCGGGGAGCTGTTTTTT
TRBJ2-6 TRBV10-3 - - CAISESPLRGTGANVLTF TGTGCCATCAGTGAGTCACCCCTCCGGGGAACTGGGGCCAACGTCCTGACTTTC
TRBJ2-5 TRBV18 - TRBD1 CASSPTTGGGETQYF TGTGCCAGCTCACCAACGACAGGGGGTGGGGAGACCCAGTACTTC
TRBJ2-2 TRBV4-2 - - CASSPPGTNTGELFF TGTGCCAGCAGCCCCCCCGGGACGAACACCGGGGAGCTGTTTTTT
TRBJ1-3 TRBV18 few - CASSPAGNSGNTIYF TGTGCCAGCTCACCGGCGGGAAACTCTGGAAACACCATATATTTT
TRBJ2-2 TRBV9 - - CASSVDQGPGELFF TGTGCCAGCAGCGTAGATCAGGGGCCCGGGGAGCTGTTTTTT
TRBJ2-1 TRBV7-2 - TRBD2 CASSLSPSGSYEQFF TGTGCCAGCAGCTTATCGCCTAGCGGGAGCTATGAGCAGTTCTTC
TRBJ1-2 TRBV6-4 - - CASSDSRSRRAVYGYTF TGTGCCAGCAGTGACTCGAGGTCCAGAAGGGCGGTTTATGGCTACACCTTC
TRBJ1-3 TRBV19 - - CASGQYSGNTIYF TGTGCCAGTGGACAGTACTCTGGAAACACCATATATTTT
TRBJ2-5 TRBV19 - TRBD1 CASSTTTGTGMREETQYF TGTGCCAGTAGTACTACAACCGGGACAGGAATGAGAGAAGAGACCCAGTACTTC
TRBJ2-7 TRBV18 - - CASSPGQLSYEQYF TGTGCCAGCTCGCCCGGACAGCTCTCCTACGAGCAGTACTTC